The clone carrying this T cell receptor beta chain was detected only a few times. What it binds is unknown. The V end was cut by 1 base, the J end by 5 bases, with 12 bases between. CDR3 length equals 14 residues. Germline-derived CDR1 and CDR2 are MNHNS and SASEGT. These data come from a study of T cell repertoires in cytomegalovirus infection. As for the study in general: Recently identified HLA-C-restricted and well-studied HLA-B-restricted CMV epitopes were used. CMV infection plus the matching HLA type was flagged by public TCR beta signatures. Study outcomes and limitations: Cumulated frequencies of public TCR beta families served to identify carriers of CMV plus the relevant HLA. CMV-specific TCR beta clonotypes restricted by HLA-C were the ones dominating the ex vivo response.

In TCRdb, the reads were re-called with MiXCR into one record per CDR3 protein. In the table there are 450,000 to 650,000 distinct CDR3 sequences, 40% of which are singletons. The receptor's source is a human donor in good health (CMV status not recorded). Some clones in this sample may be carry-over from other donors' samples. This material consisted of cultured PBMCs, taken from culture after CMV antigen stimulation. This chain uses TRBV6-1 with TRBJ2-7; tentatively, D is TRBD2 (6 bases). For the CDR3, the DNA is TGTGCCAGCAGTGAAGGAGGCGGGGACGACGAGCAGTACTTC. Its protein is CASSEGGGDDEQYF.